Listed below are T cell receptor beta chains from one sample, sequenced in a study of cytomegalovirus exposure and HLA in healthy donors. The assay was immunoSEQ multiplex PCR, and TCRdb's table has in-frame clones only and misses some. The sample yields some 150,000 clones, just under 80% seen once. The sample taken for sequencing was PBMCs. These receptors all stem from a woman aged 45-60 years in good health and CMV-seronegative. Each CDR3 is given with its conserved first and last residue. The D gene is left open where the match is weak. Clone sizes are given selectively: once, few, many, or a class where the clone is expanded.

>TRBJ2-3|TRBV7-9|-|-
TGTGCCAGCAGCAAAGTAACTAGCACAGATACGCAGTATTTT
CASSKVTSTDTQYF
>TRBJ2-6|TRBV19|-|-
TGTGCCAGTAGTGCCCTAGGGACACCGAAGGTTGGGGCCAACGTCCTGACTTTC
CASSALGTPKVGANVLTF
>TRBJ2-1|TRBV4-2|TRBD2|-
TGTGCCAGCAGCCAGGGACTAGCGGACTACAATGAGCAGTTCTTC
CASSQGLADYNEQFF
>TRBJ2-3|TRBV7-9|-|-
TGTGCCAGCAGCTTAATTGCGGATACGCAGTATTTT
CASSLIADTQYF
>TRBJ1-3|TRBV28|-|-
TGTGCCAGCGGACTTGAAGGAGGAAACACCATATATTTT
CASGLEGGNTIYF
>TRBJ2-2|TRBV6-6|TRBD1|-
TGTGCCAGCAGACCTAAAGACAGGGGCGGCAACGGGGAGCTGTTTTTT
CASRPKDRGGNGELFF
>TRBJ1-2|TRBV29-1|-|-
TGCAGCGTTGAACCTGACGGGGGGAGGTATGGCTACACCTTC
CSVEPDGGRYGYTF
>TRBJ1-5|TRBV19|-|-
TGTGCCAGCCGGGGACTTCTCAATCAGCCCCAGCATTTT
CASRGLLNQPQHF
>TRBJ2-7|TRBV7-2|-|-
TGTGCCAGCAGCGATCGGAGTGGAAGGTACGAGCAGTACTTC
CASSDRSGRYEQYF
>TRBJ2-1|TRBV7-2|TRBD2|once
TGTGCCAGCAGCCCCACTCGGGGGGGTGGTGAGCAGTTCTTC
CASSPTRGGGEQFF
>TRBJ2-4|TRBV9|-|-
TGTGCCAGCAGCGTAGGGTCCGGGCAGGGTGTAAACATTCAGTACTTC
CASSVGSGQGVNIQYF
>TRBJ2-5|TRBV7-2|-|-
TGTGCCAGCAGCTTCCGGCGGCAAGAGACCCAGTACTTC
CASSFRRQETQYF
>TRBJ2-7|TRBV4-3|-|-
TGCGCCAGCAGCCAAGATGTGAGCTACGAGCAGTACTTC
CASSQDVSYEQYF
>TRBJ2-3|TRBV11-3|TRBD1|-
TGTGCCAGCAGCTTCAGTAGAGGGGGCCACACAGATACGCAGTATTTT
CASSFSRGGHTDTQYF
>TRBJ2-1|TRBV19|TRBD2|-
TGTGCCAGTAGTATTATTGGACTAGCGGGTAGAGTTGAGCAGTTCTTC
CASSIIGLAGRVEQFF
>TRBJ1-6|TRBV5-5|TRBD1|-
TGTGCCAGCAGCCTGACAACTGGAGGACAGGGCTCCTTT
CASSLTTGGQGSF
>TRBJ2-1|TRBV6-5|TRBD2|-
TGTGCCGCGAAGCGGGAGGGTGGCAATGAGCAGTTCTTC
CAAKREGGNEQFF
>TRBJ2-5|TRBV15|TRBD2|-
TGTGCCACCAGCAGAGATCCTTCGACTAGCGGACAAGAGACCCAGTACTTC
CATSRDPSTSGQETQYF
>TRBJ2-2|TRBV5-1|TRBD1|once
TGCGCCAGCATCCCTGAGGGGGCCTCGAACACCGGGGAGCTGTTTTTT
CASIPEGASNTGELFF
>TRBJ2-7|TRBV28|TRBD1|-
TGTGCCAGCAGGTACCCGGGACAGGGCCCCTACGAGCAGTACTTC
CASRYPGQGPYEQYF
>TRBJ1-2|TRBV4-3|TRBD1|-
TGCGCCAGCAGCCAAGAGGACAGGGTAAATGGCTACACCTTC
CASSQEDRVNGYTF
>TRBJ2-5|TRBV6-6|TRBD1|-
TGTGCCAGCAGCTCCGTTGGGACAGGGAAAGAGACCCAGTACTTC
CASSSVGTGKETQYF
>TRBJ2-1|TRBV2|-|-
TGTGCCAGCAGTGAGCTAGCGAGCTCCTACAATGAGCAGTTCTTC
CASSELASSYNEQFF
>TRBJ2-2|TRBV7-2|TRBD1|-
TGTGCCAGCAGCCGACAGGGGACCGGGGAGCTGTTTTTT
CASSRQGTGELFF
>TRBJ1-5|TRBV19|TRBD1|few
TGTGCCAGTAGTACTCAGGACAGGGGGTACAATCAGCCCCAGCATTTT
CASSTQDRGYNQPQHF
>TRBJ1-6|TRBV5-6|-|-
TGTGCCAGCAGCTTAAGGACAGCCAACTCCTATAATTCACCCCTCCACTTT
CASSLRTANSYNSPLHF
>TRBJ2-7|TRBV29-1|-|-
TGCAGCGCCGGGACTGGACTTGGGGGCGAGCAGTACTTC
CSAGTGLGGEQYF
>TRBJ1-6|TRBV4-1|-|-
TGCGCCAGCAGCCAAGGTCCATCACCCCTCCACTTT
CASSQGPSPLHF
>TRBJ1-5|TRBV13|-|-
TGTGCCAGCAGTTTTTCCCAGCGGGGCGGCGGCAATCAGCCCCAGCATTTT
CASSFSQRGGGNQPQHF
>TRBJ1-2|TRBV29-1|-|-
TGCAGCGTTGAAGGCCAGAACTACAACTATGGCTACACCTTC
CSVEGQNYNYGYTF
>TRBJ2-6|TRBV6-4|-|-
TGTGCCAGCAGTGGAGAGGATCGACCTGGGGCCAACGTCCTGACTTTC
CASSGEDRPGANVLTF
>TRBJ1-4|TRBV7-2|TRBD1|-
TGTGCCAGCAGCATACAGGGGGCTTCTAATGAAAAACTGTTTTTT
CASSIQGASNEKLFF
>TRBJ2-6|TRBV18|-|-
TGTGCCAGCTCACCCCCCGGGACAACTAACTCTGGGGCCAACGTCCTGACTTTC
CASSPPGTTNSGANVLTF
>TRBJ2-1|TRBV7-3|TRBD1|once
TGTGCCAGCAGCGGGGGACAGGGTACCTACAATGAGCAGTTCTTC
CASSGGQGTYNEQFF
>TRBJ1-1|TRBV4-3|-|few
TGCGCCAGCAGCCTACAACCGCAGGGCTACACTGAAGCTTTCTTT
CASSLQPQGYTEAFF
>TRBJ2-3|TRBV5-1|-|-
TGCGCCAGCAGGTTGGGGGTGTCGGGGACAGATACGCAGTATTTT
CASRLGVSGTDTQYF
>TRBJ2-1|TRBV5-4|-|-
TGTGCCAGCAGACCCGGGAGCAACTACAATGAGCAGTTCTTC
CASRPGSNYNEQFF
>TRBJ2-7|TRBV5-6|-|-
TGTGCCAGCAGCGTGGCGCAGCGATCCGCCTTC
CASSVAQRSAF
>TRBJ2-7|TRBV28|-|few
TGTGCCAGCAGGAACTCAGGGGTCACCTACGAGCAGTACTTC
CASRNSGVTYEQYF
>TRBJ1-1|TRBV19|-|-
TGTGCCAGTAGTATAGATCCGGGGTTCCTAGGAATCCCAAACACTGAAGCTTTCTTT
CASSIDPGFLGIPNTEAFF
>TRBJ2-7|TRBV2|-|-
TGTGCCAGCCTCAGGGGTACATCCTACGAGCAGTACTTC
CASLRGTSYEQYF
>TRBJ1-5|TRBV19|-|-
TGTGCCAGTAGTATGTGGACAGAGAATCAGCCCCAGCATTTT
CASSMWTENQPQHF
>TRBJ2-1|TRBV25-1|TRBD1|-
TGTGCCAGCAGTATTTACGGGACAGACCAGTTCTTC
CASSIYGTDQFF
>TRBJ2-1|TRBV18|TRBD2|-
TGTGCCAGCTCACCATTTGGACTAGCGGGGGGTGAGCAGTTCTTC
CASSPFGLAGGEQFF
>TRBJ1-2|TRBV18|-|-
TGTGCCAGCTCACCCGGACAGTTAAACTATGGCTACACCTTC
CASSPGQLNYGYTF